One T cell receptor (beta chain) is described in this entry. This entry is derived from a study of blood T cell repertoires in COVID-19. Study-wide background: The origin of the acute and convalescent COVID-19 samples was the United States, Italy and Spain.

Per the original data handling: Estimates of nucleated cell counts were drawn from the amplification of reference gene primers. Here immunoSEQ multiplex PCR was the method, and the copy in TCRdb shows in-frame clones only, minus some. V and J calls and clone size come straight from that table; D and trimming were deduced from the DNA. The data contain roughly 150,000 clones, around 81% of them singletons. The CDR3 covers 13 residues. Germline V gene lookup returns CDR1 MDHEN and CDR2 SYDVKM. Trimming removed 1 base from V and 8 bases from J, with 6 bases in between. Material: peripheral blood. This chain joins TRBV28 and TRBJ1-6; D ambiguous. The sequence was collected from a woman aged 45-59 years with acute or convalescent COVID-19. CDR3: CASSLSVDSPLHF. In DNA, the CDR3 is TGTGCCAGCAGTTTATCGGTGGATTCACCCCTCCACTTT.